Below, 28 T cell receptor beta chains from the same sample are listed, as sequenced in a study of blood T cell repertoires in COVID-19. The data were produced by immunoSEQ multiplex PCR, yet TCRdb's version contains in-frame clones alone and is incomplete. The sample includes about 170,000 clones, less than 85% of them seen just once. The sample consisted of peripheral blood. These receptors originate from a human donor with acute or convalescent COVID-19. The donor label of this sample is uncertain.

This chain links TRBV7-2 with TRBJ2-1; 9 nucleotides line up with TRBD2. The germline CDR1 and CDR2 sequences are SGHTA and FQGNSA. J lost 3 bases, V lost 5 bases, and 11 bases had no gene match. The CDR3 is made up of 17 amino acids. CDR3 in DNA: TGTGCCAGCAGCAGCGGGCTAGCGGGGACTTACTACAATGAGCAGTTCTTC. This translates into CASSSGLAGTYYNEQFF. Variable domain in full (rest from reference TRBV7-2 and TRBJ2-1): GAGVSQSPSNKVTEKGKDVELRCDPISGHTALYWYRQSLGQGLEFLIYFQGNSAPDKSGLPSDRFSAERTGGSVSTLTIQRTQQEDSAVYLCASSSGLAGTYYNEQFFGPGTRLTVL.

The V gene is TRBV5-1, the J gene TRBJ1-4, with 10 bases that match TRBD1. The germline CDR1 and CDR2 sequences are SGHRS and YFSETQ. The trim removed 4 bases at V and 8 bases at J, leaving 11 bases unmatched. The CDR3 length is 16 residues. The chain's CDR3 is CASSDGQGGIGEKLFF. In nucleotides, the CDR3 is TGCGCCAGCAGCGACGGACAGGGGGGAATTGGGGAAAAACTGTTTTTT.

The chain couples TRBV27 to TRBJ2-7; tentative D call: TRBD1 (7 bases). Germline lookup yields CDR1 MNHEY and CDR2 SMNVEV (reference sequence). Trimming pared 2 bases from V and 2 bases from J, leaving 13 bases between. The CDR3 length is 15 residues. CDR3 amino acids: CASSLRAGGPYEQYF. The CDR3 DNA reads TGTGCCAGCAGTTTAAGGGCAGGGGGGCCCTACGAGCAGTACTTC.

The gene calls are TRBV6-2 or TRBV6-3 and TRBJ2-3; 7 bases fit TRBD2. This CDR3 is 16 amino acids long. After removal of 4 bases from V and 2 bases from J, the junction contained 9 bases not matched to a gene. Germline V gene lookup returns CDR1 MNHEY and CDR2 SVGEGT. DNA for the CDR3: TGTGCCAGCAGTTTCCGAGCGGGACGTGTCACAGATACGCAGTATTTT. Translating gives CASSFRAGRVTDTQYF.

V gene TRBV6-5 combines with J gene TRBJ2-1; D perhaps matches TRBD2 (5 bases). Looked up from germline, CDR1 is MNHEY and CDR2 is SVGAGI. V gave up 4 bases and J gave up 6 bases, with 16 bases separating them. The CDR3 covers 15 residues. CDR3 nucleotides: TGTGCCAGCAGTTCACAAGTAGCTGGAGGCAATGAGCAGTTCTTC. This sequence encodes CASSSQVAGGNEQFF.

The V gene is TRBV12-3 or TRBV12-4, the J gene TRBJ2-3; D gene unclear. This CDR3 is 12 amino acids long. V lost 6 bases to trimming and J lost 6 bases, with 10 bases between them. DNA of the CDR3: TGTGCCAGCAGCTATTATCCCGATACGCAGTATTTT. This encodes CASSYYPDTQYF.

The chain links TRBV7-3 to TRBJ2-1, with 14 nucleotides matching TRBD2. The germline CDR1 and CDR2 sequences are SGHTA and FQGTGA. The CDR3 spans 16 residues. The J segment lost 9 bases and the V segment lost 5 bases, leaving 9 bases of the junction unmatched. The CDR3: CASSVMTSGGAVEQFF. CDR3 DNA sequence: TGTGCCAGCAGCGTCATGACTAGCGGGGGGGCGGTTGAGCAGTTCTTC.

The rearrangement links TRBV28 to TRBJ2-5, with D perhaps TRBD1 (5 bases). CDR1 MDHEN and CDR2 SYDVKM come from the germline V gene. Trimming stripped 8 bases from V and 1 base from J, with 11 bases between. CDR3 length: 13 amino acids. Written as DNA, the CDR3 is TGTGCCAGCTGGGGCAGATCCCAAGAGACCCAGTACTTC. This sequence encodes CASWGRSQETQYF.

This rearrangement joins TRBV9 to TRBJ1-2, with D maybe TRBD1 (6 bases). In germline, CDR1 is SGDLS, CDR2 YYNGEE. V gave up 6 bases and J gave up 4 bases, with 13 bases separating them. The CDR3 sequence is 13 residues long. The CDR3: CASTGGGFYGYTF. CDR3 DNA: TGTGCCAGCACGGGGGGCGGCTTCTATGGCTACACCTTC.

This chain uses TRBV9 with TRBJ2-2; no clear D. V lost 7 bases to trimming and J lost 1 base, with 14 bases between them. Germline V gene data show CDR1 as SGDLS and CDR2 as YYNGEE. The CDR3 extends over 15 amino acids. This chain's CDR3 is CASGHTPLNTGELFF. The DNA of the CDR3 is TGTGCCAGCGGGCATACACCTCTGAACACCGGGGAGCTGTTTTTT.

J is TRBJ2-3 and V is TRBV5-4; tentatively, D is TRBD1 (5 bases). The CDR3 consists of 14 residues. CDR1 is SGHNT, CDR2 YYREEE, per germline (reference sequence). Between the trimmed V and J ends, which lost 2 bases and 1 base, there was a span of 8 bases. CDR3 in DNA: TGTGCCAGCAGCTTTGTACAGGGCACAGATACGCAGTATTTT. Protein: CASSFVQGTDTQYF.

DNA of the CDR3: TGTGCCAGCAGCTTATCCCGGGGGGCCTACACCGGGGAGCTGTTTTTT. This sequence encodes CASSLSRGAYTGELFF. The chain employs TRBV7-8 and TRBJ2-2; perhaps TRBD2 as D (7 bases). CDR1 and CDR2 from the germline V gene are SGHVS and FQNEAQ. Trimming took 2 bases from V and 3 from J, leaving 13 bases between them. This CDR3 region has 16 residues. Filled out from reference TRBV7-8 and TRBJ2-2, the complete variable domain reads GAGVSQSPRYKVAKRGQDVALRCDPISGHVSLFWYQQALGQGPEFLTYFQNEAQLDKSGLPSDRFFAERPEGSVSTLKIQRTQQEDSAVYLCASSLSRGAYTGELFFGEGSRLTVL.

The rearrangement uses TRBV7-2 and TRBJ1-3; D is unclear. CDR1 SGHTA and CDR2 FQGNSA come from the germline V gene. This CDR3 is built from 15 residues. V was trimmed by 3 bases and J by 0 bases, leaving 9 bases between them. The DNA of the CDR3 is TGTGCCAGCAGCTTGCAGTCCGACTCTGGAAACACCATATATTTT. This encodes CASSLQSDSGNTIYF.

CDR3 residues: CASSLASGAYEQYF. CDR3 coding DNA: TGTGCCAGCAGTCTTGCTAGCGGCGCCTACGAGCAGTACTTC. This chain uses TRBV7-2 with TRBJ2-7; TRBD2 matches 7 bases. Per the germline V gene, CDR1 is SGHTA and CDR2 is FQGNSA. The CDR3 has 14 residues. The trim removed 6 bases at V and 2 bases at J, leaving 7 bases unmatched.

A few counts support this clone. The chain recombines TRBV28 with TRBJ2-5, with 7 bases lining up with TRBD1. The V gene's germline CDR1 is MDHEN and CDR2 SYDVKM. This CDR3 is built from 14 residues. V shed 3 bases and J 1 base; nucleotides not matched to a gene: 2. The CDR3 spells CASSFRTGQETQYF. CDR3 DNA: TGTGCCAGCAGTTTCCGGACAGGCCAAGAGACCCAGTACTTC.

V usage is TRBV5-6 and J usage is TRBJ2-2; no reliable D call. V was cut by 4 bases and J by 2 bases, with 9 bases left in between. Germline V CDR1 and CDR2: SGHDT, YYEEEE. The CDR3 is 14 amino acids. The CDR3 is CASSADLNTGELFF. Written as DNA, the CDR3 is TGTGCCAGCAGCGCGGATTTAAACACCGGGGAGCTGTTTTTT.

The chain employs TRBV7-6 and TRBJ1-3, with 7 bases matching TRBD1. The CDR3 has 18 amino acids. V lost 5 bases, J lost 2 bases, and 15 bases stayed unmatched. Germline loops: CDR1 SGHVS, CDR2 FNYEAQ. CDR3 DNA: TGTGCCAGCAGCCTCCGGGACAGACGATTCATGGCTGGAAACACCATATATTTT. This codes for CASSLRDRRFMAGNTIYF. Full variable domain (outside the CDR3, taken from reference TRBV7-6 and TRBJ1-3): GAGVSQSPRYKVTKRGQDVALRCDPISGHVSLYWYRQALGQGPEFLTYFNYEAQQDKSGLPNDRFSAERPEGSISTLTIQRTEQRDSAMYRCASSLRDRRFMAGNTIYFGEGSWLTVV.

The chain is built from TRBV5-4 and TRBJ1-1, with 7 nucleotides matching TRBD1. CDR3 size: 13 residues. The V and J ends lost 1 base and 7 bases, in that order; junction bases with no gene match: 4. In germline, CDR1 is SGHNT, CDR2 YYREEE (reference sequence). This CDR3 reads CASSLYRGSEAFF. The CDR3 region has the DNA TGTGCCAGCAGCTTGTACAGGGGTAGTGAAGCTTTCTTT.

The chain couples TRBV7-3 to TRBJ1-2, with TRBD1 matching 8 bases. The CDR3 totals 16 residues. The ends lost 3 bases at V and 4 bases at J; junction bases unmatched: 10. Germline V gives CDR1 SGHTA, CDR2 FQGTGA. The CDR3 is CASSFSPDREVYGYTF. The CDR3 nucleotides read TGTGCCAGCAGCTTTTCCCCGGACAGGGAGGTCTATGGCTACACCTTC.

A few counts support this clone. This chain uses TRBV5-1 with TRBJ2-1; no clear D gene. Germline CDR1 reads SGHRS; CDR2 reads YFSETQ. V lost 2 bases, J lost 14 bases, and 14 bases lay in between. This CDR3 is 12 amino acids long. Written as DNA, the CDR3 is TGCGCCAGCAGCTTCGACACAGAGTCTGAGTTCTTC. Its translation: CASSFDTESEFF.

The CDR3 spells CASSLVAGATDTQYF. DNA of the CDR3: TGCGCCAGCAGCTTGGTTGCAGGGGCAACAGATACGCAGTATTTT. The chain carries TRBV5-1 and TRBJ2-3; D is perhaps TRBD1 (6 bases). Germline lookup yields CDR1 SGHRS and CDR2 YFSETQ. This CDR3 has 15 residues. The ends were cut back, 0 bases at V and 3 bases at J, with 11 bases in the middle.

The chain joins TRBV4-2 to TRBJ2-5; 12 positions match TRBD2. Germline V gene sequence: CDR1 LGHNA, CDR2 YNFKEQ. V lost 3 bases, J lost 0 bases, and 2 bases stayed unmatched. The CDR3 runs 16 residues. CDR3 nucleotides: TGTGCCAGCAGCCACGGGACTAGCGGGTACCAAGAGACCCAGTACTTC. It yields the protein CASSHGTSGYQETQYF.

This rearrangement joins TRBV24-1 to TRBJ1-2; weak D call: TRBD1 (5 bases). Trimming removed 8 bases from V and 6 bases from J, with 15 bases in between. The CDR3 is 13 residues long. The germline V gene has CDR1 KGHDR and CDR2 SFDVKD. The CDR3 loop reads CATTPGSLNGYTF. CDR3 sequence (DNA): TGTGCCACCACCCCAGGGTCTCTGAATGGCTACACCTTC.

The chain couples TRBV27 to TRBJ1-5; 10 bases map to TRBD1. V lost 2 bases, J lost 4 bases, and 8 bases stayed unmatched. Germline CDR1 reads MNHEY; CDR2 reads SMNVEV (reference sequence). The length of the CDR3 is 17 residues. The CDR3 sequence is CASSLLPGQGMNQPQHF. In DNA form, the CDR3 reads TGTGCCAGCAGTTTACTCCCGGGACAGGGGATGAATCAGCCCCAGCATTTT.

The chain uses TRBV10-3 and TRBJ2-3; 7 bases map to TRBD1. From germline, CDR1 is ENHRY and CDR2 SYGVKD. CDR3 length: 15 amino acids. After removal of 6 bases from V and 6 bases from J, the junction contained 12 bases not matched to a gene. CDR3 DNA: TGTGCCATCAGGGCTCAACAGGGGCCAAAGGATACGCAGTATTTT. This sequence encodes CAIRAQQGPKDTQYF.

This sequence joins TRBV5-5 and TRBJ2-5; the match to TRBD2 covers 7 bases. This CDR3 spans 17 amino acids. Trimming took 7 bases from V and 5 from J; bases not matched to a gene: 20. Germline V gene sequence: CDR1 SGHKS, CDR2 YYEKEE (reference sequence). This CDR3 is CASLLRAGVNGGETQYF. The CDR3 DNA follows: TGTGCCAGCCTACTTAGGGCGGGGGTAAATGGGGGTGAGACCCAGTACTTC.

The chain is built from TRBV6-5 and TRBJ1-5; a possible D gene is TRBD1 (5 bases). This CDR3 spans 15 amino acids. V lost 6 bases and J 7 bases, leaving 19 bases between the germline ends. Germline-derived CDR1 and CDR2 are MNHEY and SVGAGI. CDR3 sequence (DNA): TGTGCCAGCAGCACCCATGACGGGGGGTCCCAGCCCCAGCATTTT. Amino acid sequence: CASSTHDGGSQPQHF.

The chain carries TRBV2 and TRBJ1-1; D possibly corresponds to TRBD1 (6 bases). This CDR3 is 13 amino acids long. Germline V lookup: CDR1 SNHLY, CDR2 FYNNEI. V was clipped by 4 bases and J by 1 base, with 7 bases between them. The CDR3 sequence is CASSVGGNTEAFF. The CDR3 DNA follows: TGTGCCAGCAGTGTAGGGGGGAACACTGAAGCTTTCTTT.